This T cell receptor beta chain was sequenced during a study of PD-1 blockade in classical Hodgkin lymphoma. Across the whole study: Patients were administered nivolumab (3 mg/kg intravenously) every 2 weeks.

Study results and caveats: Before treatment, complete responders showed about the same diversity as newly diagnosed patients. Reports described newly diagnosed patients as having lower baseline TCR diversity than healthy donors. Nothing has yet pinned down what causes the repertoire differences, possibly disease activity or prior therapy.

Turning to this clone: What it binds is unknown.

The CDR3 consists of 15 residues. V shed 1 base and J shed 3 bases, with 8 bases lying between them. Germline lookup yields CDR1 SGHDT and CDR2 YYEEEE. Every patient experienced relapse after autologous stem cell transplantation, and brentuximab vedotin exposure varied. This table comes from immunoSEQ multiplex PCR, and its TCRdb copy is limited to in-frame clones, with some not included. Among more than 90,000 clones listed, around 89% were seen once. This clonotype was obtained from a human donor with classical Hodgkin lymphoma. The chain has TRBV5-6 and TRBJ1-6; D gene unclear. The specimen was peripheral blood mononuclear cells (PBMCs), collected before the second cycle of nivolumab. The CDR3 sequence: CASSLIRNYNSPLHF. The DNA of the CDR3 is TGTGCCAGCAGCTTGATACGGAACTATAATTCACCCCTCCACTTT.